This T cell receptor (beta chain) stems from a study of T cell repertoires in ileal Crohn's disease. Sequenced by immunoSEQ multiplex PCR; TCRdb stores in-frame clones only, minus some. Of thousands of clones in the sample, more than 80% were seen once. Time point meaning: inflamed ileum from the surgical specimen. With 3 bases removed from V and 2 bases from J, the gap between germline ends came to 5 bases. The CDR3 loop spans 13 amino acids. The germline V gene encodes CDR1 SGHTA and CDR2 FQGNSA. The chain carries TRBV7-2 and TRBJ1-5; D unclear. Sequences were obtained from ileal tissue. This TCR was sampled from an adult with Crohn's disease. The CDR3 region is CASSFEGNQPQHF. The CDR3 region has the DNA TGTGCCAGCAGCTTTGAGGGCAATCAGCCCCAGCATTTT. Full variable domain (remainder filled in from reference TRBV7-2 and TRBJ1-5): GAGVSQSPSNKVTEKGKDVELRCDPISGHTALYWYRQSLGQGLEFLIYFQGNSAPDKSGLPSDRFSAERTGGSVSTLTIQRTQQEDSAVYLCASSFEGNQPQHFGDGTRLSIL.